These 17 T cell receptor beta chains were all obtained from the same sample, sequenced in a study of T cell changes during pregnancy in multiple sclerosis. Produced via immunoSEQ multiplex PCR; TCRdb's table is partial and in-frame only. This sample has more than 30,000 clones, with approximately 90% found just once. The source material was CD8+ T cells from peripheral blood mononuclear cells, sampled in the second trimester of pregnancy. The origin of the receptors is a female donor with multiple sclerosis, enrolled in a pregnancy study.

V is TRBV2 and J is TRBJ2-5; 16 bases match TRBD2. The length of the CDR3 is 17 residues. CDR1 is SNHLY and CDR2 is FYNNEI in the germline V gene. Unmatched junction bases numbered 7, after V lost 4 bases and J lost 5 bases. The CDR3 is CASSGGTSGRAGETQYF. DNA for the CDR3: TGTGCCAGCAGTGGCGGGACTAGCGGGAGGGCCGGGGAGACCCAGTACTTC.

J is TRBJ2-7 and V is TRBV4-3; D ambiguous. V dropped 0 bases and J dropped 3 bases, with 9 bases sitting between them. Looked up from germline, CDR1 is LGHNA and CDR2 is YSLEER. The CDR3 extends over 14 amino acids. The CDR3 loop reads CASSQDTEFYEQYF. CDR3 sequence (DNA): TGCGCCAGCAGCCAAGATACAGAGTTCTACGAGCAGTACTTC.

In nucleotides, the CDR3 is TGTGCCAGCGGGGGGAGTGGACAGGGCAGCGAGCAGTACTTC. Protein sequence: CASGGSGQGSEQYF. The chain joins TRBV2 to TRBJ2-7, with TRBD1 matching over 8 bases. Trimming removed 8 bases from V and 6 bases from J; junction bases left unmatched: 12. This CDR3 is built from 14 residues. Germline loops: CDR1 SNHLY, CDR2 FYNNEI. The full variable domain, its missing parts supplied by reference TRBV2 and TRBJ2-7, is EPEVTQTPSHQVTQMGQEVILRCVPISNHLYFYWYRQILGQKVEFLVSFYNNEISEKSEIFDDQFSVERPDGSNFTLKIRSTKLEDSAMYFCASGGSGQGSEQYFGPGTRLTVT.

This chain uses TRBV11-2 with TRBJ2-1; 8 bases match TRBD1. Per the germline V gene, CDR1 is SGHAT and CDR2 is FQNNGV. V was clipped by 1 base and J by 6 bases; unmatched bases: 8. This CDR3 contains 16 residues. The CDR3 region is CASSLAWDRRGNEQFF. The CDR3 DNA sequence: TGTGCCAGCAGCTTAGCGTGGGACAGGAGGGGCAATGAGCAGTTCTTC.

The chain is built from TRBV6-5 and TRBJ2-1, with D possibly TRBD2 on 6 matching bases. CDR3 length: 13 residues. Trimming shortened V by 6 bases and J by 8 bases, and 14 bases separated the two germline ends. Germline assignment: CDR1 MNHEY and CDR2 SVGAGI. The CDR3 here is CASREGGLDEQFF. DNA for the CDR3: TGTGCCAGCAGGGAGGGTGGGCTGGATGAGCAGTTCTTC.

This chain joins TRBV14 and TRBJ2-7; 10 bases agree with TRBD2. The V segment lost 0 bases and the J segment 6 bases; nucleotides outside the gene matches: 8. Germline assignment: CDR1 SGHDN and CDR2 FVKESK. The length of the CDR3 is 16 residues. This CDR3 reads CASSQESGRDFSEQYF. DNA for the CDR3: TGTGCCAGCAGCCAAGAAAGCGGGAGGGATTTTTCCGAGCAGTACTTC.

The rearrangement joins TRBV13 to TRBJ2-7, with TRBD2 identical over 9 bases. The germline V gene encodes CDR1 PRHDT and CDR2 FYEKMQ (reference sequence). The J segment lost 3 bases and the V segment lost 5 bases, leaving 8 bases of the junction unmatched. This CDR3 comprises 15 residues. The chain's CDR3 is CASSPEGGRGYEQYF. In nucleotides, the CDR3 is TGTGCCAGCAGCCCAGAGGGCGGGAGGGGCTACGAGCAGTACTTC.

This chain joins TRBV27 and TRBJ1-5; D is perhaps TRBD1 (5 bases). The CDR3 runs to 16 residues. Germline CDR1 and CDR2: MNHEY and SMNVEV (reference sequence). Between the trimmed V and J ends, which lost 5 bases and 0 bases, there was a span of 14 bases. This chain's CDR3 is CASSPWGGDSNQPQHF. DNA of the CDR3: TGTGCCAGCAGTCCCTGGGGAGGGGATAGCAATCAGCCCCAGCATTTT.

The chain uses TRBV19 and TRBJ1-5; 7 nucleotides align to TRBD1. This CDR3 has 13 amino acids. V shed 8 bases and J 4 bases; nucleotides not matched to a gene: 5. Germline V gene lookup returns CDR1 LNHDA and CDR2 SQIVND (reference sequence). Here the CDR3 reads CASSGTANQPQHF. CDR3 coding DNA: TGTGCCAGTTCCGGGACAGCAAATCAGCCCCAGCATTTT.

The chain has TRBV27 and TRBJ2-7; possibly TRBD1 for D (6 bases). This CDR3 contains 15 residues. Between the trimmed V and J ends, which lost 1 base and 2 bases, there was a span of 12 bases. CDR1 and CDR2 from the germline V gene are MNHEY and SMNVEV (reference sequence). CDR3 residues: CASSLWAGAPYEQYF. In DNA, the CDR3 is TGTGCCAGCAGTTTATGGGCAGGGGCCCCCTACGAGCAGTACTTC.

This chain connects TRBV19 to TRBJ1-5; D is perhaps TRBD1 (5 bases). Germline CDR1 and CDR2: LNHDA and SQIVND (reference sequence). Deletions cut 3 bases from V and 0 bases from J, with 9 bases between. The CDR3 totals 15 residues. The chain's CDR3 is CASSMTDYSNQPQHF. The CDR3 bases are TGTGCCAGTAGTATGACAGATTATAGCAATCAGCCCCAGCATTTT.

The chain couples TRBV7-9 to TRBJ2-7; the D gene is possibly TRBD2 (5 bases). This CDR3 contains 14 residues. Germline V lookup: CDR1 SEHNR, CDR2 FQNEAQ (reference sequence). V gave up 2 bases and J gave up 1 base, with 9 bases separating them. The CDR3 here is CASSLPGLSYEQYF. The CDR3 DNA sequence: TGTGCCAGCAGCTTACCGGGATTATCCTACGAGCAGTACTTC. Using reference TRBV7-9 and TRBJ2-7 for the parts outside the CDR3, the full variable domain is DTGVSQNPRHKITKRGQNVTFRCDPISEHNRLYWYRQTLGQGPEFLTYFQNEAQLEKSRLLSDRFSAERPKGSFSTLEIQRTEQGDSAMYLCASSLPGLSYEQYFGPGTRLTVT.

The chain joins TRBV9 to TRBJ2-3, with D possibly TRBD2 on 5 matching bases. Germline CDR1 SGDLS, CDR2 YYNGEE. The V gene lost 4 bases and the J gene lost 0 bases, with 12 bases spanning the gap. The length of the CDR3 is 15 residues. CDR3 DNA: TGTGCCAGCAGCTGGGCTGGCGGGAGCACAGATACGCAGTATTTT. This gives the protein CASSWAGGSTDTQYF.

The chain is built from TRBV5-4 and TRBJ2-5, with TRBD2 identical over 7 bases. V shed 3 bases and J 3 bases; nucleotides not matched to a gene: 5. This CDR3 is built from 14 residues. CDR1 is SGHNT, CDR2 YYREEE, per germline (reference sequence). CDR3 sequence reads: CASSSGGTKETQYF. In DNA form, the CDR3 reads TGTGCCAGCAGCTCTGGGGGGACTAAAGAGACCCAGTACTTC.

The chain couples TRBV14 to TRBJ2-5; possible D gene TRBD1, 6 bases. CDR3 size: 15 residues. Germline CDR1 and CDR2: SGHDN and FVKESK. V was shortened by 1 base and J by 4 bases, with 13 bases between the two germline ends. CDR3 protein: CASSQVTGPGETQYF. CDR3 DNA sequence: TGTGCCAGCAGCCAAGTAACAGGGCCGGGAGAGACCCAGTACTTC.

This CDR3 is CASSYSNTPESGYTF. CDR3 DNA: TGTGCCAGCAGTTACTCGAACACTCCGGAGAGCGGCTACACCTTC. V gene TRBV6-6 combines with J gene TRBJ1-2; D not certain. Germline CDR1 and CDR2: MNHNY and SVGAGI (reference sequence). The CDR3 spans 15 residues. The V and J ends lost 0 bases and 8 bases respectively, with 16 bases between them.

The chain has TRBV19 and TRBJ1-5, with 10 bases that match TRBD1. Unmatched junction bases numbered 7, after V lost 3 bases and J lost 5 bases. This CDR3 contains 16 residues. Per the germline V gene, CDR1 is LNHDA and CDR2 is SQIVND (reference sequence). CDR3 sequence (DNA): TGTGCCAGTAGTATTCTATCGGGACAGGGGTATCAGCCCCAGCATTTT. This sequence encodes CASSILSGQGYQPQHF. The full variable domain, with the rest looked up from reference TRBV19 and TRBJ1-5, is DGGITQSPKYLFRKEGQNVTLSCEQNLNHDAMYWYRQDPGQGLRLIYYSQIVNDFQKGDIAEGYSVSREKKESFPLTVTSAQKNPTAFYLCASSILSGQGYQPQHFGDGTRLSIL.